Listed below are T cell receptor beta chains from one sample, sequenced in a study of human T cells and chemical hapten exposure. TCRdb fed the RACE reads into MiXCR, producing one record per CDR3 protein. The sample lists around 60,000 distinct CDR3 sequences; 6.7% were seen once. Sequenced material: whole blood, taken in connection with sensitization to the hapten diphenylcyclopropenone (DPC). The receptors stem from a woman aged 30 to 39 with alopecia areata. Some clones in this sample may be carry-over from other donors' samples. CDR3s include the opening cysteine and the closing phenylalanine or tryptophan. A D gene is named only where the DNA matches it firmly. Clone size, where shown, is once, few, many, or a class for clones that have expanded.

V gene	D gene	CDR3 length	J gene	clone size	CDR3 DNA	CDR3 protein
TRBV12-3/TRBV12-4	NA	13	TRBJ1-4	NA	TGTGCCACTAAAGACAGAACTAATGAAAAACTGTTTTTT	CATKDRTNEKLFF
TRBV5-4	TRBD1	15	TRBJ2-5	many	TGTGCCAGCAGCTCCCGACAGGGGGCATGGGAGACCCAGTACTTC	CASSSRQGAWETQYF
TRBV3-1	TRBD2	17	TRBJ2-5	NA	TGTGCCAGCAGGGGGACTAGCGGGGGGGCCATTAGAGAGACCCAGTACTTC	CASRGTSGGAIRETQYF
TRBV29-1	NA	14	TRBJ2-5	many	TGCAGCGTTGAATTGGCCACCGACCCGGAGACCCAGTACTTC	CSVELATDPETQYF
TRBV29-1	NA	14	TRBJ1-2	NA	TGCAGCGCAAGGTCCGGGAGGGGAGACTATGGCTACACCTTC	CSARSGRGDYGYTF
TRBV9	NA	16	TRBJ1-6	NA	TGTGCCAGCAGCGTAGGACAGACCTCCTATAATTCACCCCTCCACTTT	CASSVGQTSYNSPLHF
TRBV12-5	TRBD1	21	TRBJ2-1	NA	TGTGCTAGTGGAACACTCCGCACGGGACAGGGGGCTCCGGGGGGGGCGGATGAGCAGTTCTTC	CASGTLRTGQGAPGGADEQFF
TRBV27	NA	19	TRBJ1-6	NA	TGTGCCAGCAGTTCCCCGAGCGGGCAGAGCCTTTCCTATAATTCACCCCTCCACTTT	CASSSPSGQSLSYNSPLHF
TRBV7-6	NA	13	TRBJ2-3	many	TGTGCCAGCAGCCCGCTGGGCACAGATACGCAGTATTTT	CASSPLGTDTQYF
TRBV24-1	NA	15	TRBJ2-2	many	TGTGCCACCAGTGATCATCAACGTCACACCGGGGAGCTGTTTTTT	CATSDHQRHTGELFF
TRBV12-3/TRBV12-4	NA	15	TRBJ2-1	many	TGTGCCAGCAGCCGCCCTAGACTGGAGAACAATGAGCAGTTCTTC	CASSRPRLENNEQFF
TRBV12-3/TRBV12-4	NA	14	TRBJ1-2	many	TGTGCCAGCAGTTCGACAGCCTCGCCCTATGGCTACACCTTC	CASSSTASPYGYTF
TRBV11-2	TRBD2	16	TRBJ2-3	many	TGTGCCAGCAGCCCTTCTAGCGGGGGGGCTTCAGATACGCAGTATTTT	CASSPSSGGASDTQYF
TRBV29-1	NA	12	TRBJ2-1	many	TGCAGCGCCCGGACAGACTACAATGAGCAGTTCTTC	CSARTDYNEQFF
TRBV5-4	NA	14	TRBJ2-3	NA	TGTGCCAGCAGCAGCGGGACAGAGACAGATACGCAGTATTTT	CASSSGTETDTQYF
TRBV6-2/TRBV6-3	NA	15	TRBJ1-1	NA	TGTGCCAGCAGCCACCGTGGGGCGGGTGACACTGAAGCTTTCTTT	CASSHRGAGDTEAFF
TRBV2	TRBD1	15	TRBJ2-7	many	TGTGCCAGCAGTCCCGGACAGGTTGCACCGGCCGAGCAGTACTTC	CASSPGQVAPAEQYF
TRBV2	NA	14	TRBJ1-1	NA	TGTGCCACCCAAGGGGAAGGGGGGCGAACTGAAGCTTTCTTT	CATQGEGGRTEAFF
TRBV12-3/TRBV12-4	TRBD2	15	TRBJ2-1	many	TGTGCCAGCAGCCTACTAGCGGGGGGGCCTGGTGAGCAGTTCTTC	CASSLLAGGPGEQFF
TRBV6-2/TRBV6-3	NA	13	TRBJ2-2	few	TGTGCCAGCAGTCCCCGGAATTTCGGGGAGCTGTTTTTT	CASSPRNFGELFF
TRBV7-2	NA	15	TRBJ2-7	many	TGTGCCAGCAGCTTAGTGGGACGGAGCTCCTACGAGCAGTACTTC	CASSLVGRSSYEQYF
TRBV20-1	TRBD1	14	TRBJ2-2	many	TGCAGTGTTCCGGGGACAGGGGTTGGCGGGGAGCTGTTTTTT	CSVPGTGVGGELFF
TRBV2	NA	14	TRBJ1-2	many	TGTGCCAGCAGTCAACGGGGGGGCGACTATGGCTACACCTTC	CASSQRGGDYGYTF
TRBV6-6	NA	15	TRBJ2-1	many	TGTGCCAGCAGTTACTGGGGGACAACACCGGTGGAGCAGTTCTTC	CASSYWGTTPVEQFF
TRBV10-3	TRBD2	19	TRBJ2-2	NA	TGTGCCATCAGTGTTTCGGCTGGGGCTAGCGGGGCTAACACCGGGGAGCTGTTTTTT	CAISVSAGASGANTGELFF
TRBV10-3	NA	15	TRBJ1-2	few	TGTGCCATCAGCCAGGGCCCCACGACCCTCCCTGGCTACACCTTC	CAISQGPTTLPGYTF
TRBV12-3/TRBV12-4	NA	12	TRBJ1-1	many	TGTGCCAGCAGTTTTCCGGGACTAGAAGCTTTCTTT	CASSFPGLEAFF
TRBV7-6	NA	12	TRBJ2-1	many	TGTGCCAGCAGCGCAAGTGGCAATGAGCAGTTCTTC	CASSASGNEQFF
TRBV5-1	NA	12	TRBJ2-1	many	TGCGCCAGCAGCTTGGAGGGGAATGAGCAGTTCTTC	CASSLEGNEQFF
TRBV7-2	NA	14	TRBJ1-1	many	TGTGCCAGCAGCGGACAATCAGGGAACACTGAAGCTTTCTTT	CASSGQSGNTEAFF
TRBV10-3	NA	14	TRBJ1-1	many	TGTGCCATCAGTGAGTCGGTTCGGGAGGCTGAAGCTTTCTTT	CAISESVREAEAFF
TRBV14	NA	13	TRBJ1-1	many	TGTGCCAGCAGCCAAGGTTTGTACACTGAAGCTTTCTTT	CASSQGLYTEAFF
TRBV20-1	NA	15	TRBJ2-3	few	TGCAGTGCTGTACCACCCGGGACTTTTACAGATACGCAGTATTTT	CSAVPPGTFTDTQYF
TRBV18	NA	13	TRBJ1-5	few	TGTGCCAGCTCACCTTCAGGGAGGGAGCCCCAGCATTTT	CASSPSGREPQHF
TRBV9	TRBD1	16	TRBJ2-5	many	TGTGCCAGCAGCGCCAGACAGGGGACCCACCAAGAGACCCAGTACTTC	CASSARQGTHQETQYF
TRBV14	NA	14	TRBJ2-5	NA	TGTGCCAGCAGCCAAGAGACCCTAGGGGAGACCCAGTACTTC	CASSQETLGETQYF
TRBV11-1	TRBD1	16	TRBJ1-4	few	TGTGCCAGCAGTGCGCGGACAGGGGCAACTAATGAAAAACTGTTTTTT	CASSARTGATNEKLFF
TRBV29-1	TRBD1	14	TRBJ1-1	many	TGCAGCGTTAGGGCAGGGGGTTTCAACACTGAAGCTTTCTTT	CSVRAGGFNTEAFF
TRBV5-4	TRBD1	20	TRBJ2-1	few	TGTGCCAGCAGCTTGGACAGGGGGCTAGTCTCCTGGAGCTCCTACAATGAGCAGTTCTTC	CASSLDRGLVSWSSYNEQFF
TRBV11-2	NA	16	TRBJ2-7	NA	TGTGCCAGCAGCTCGGGTGGGTCCGAGTCCTACAATGAGCAGTACTTC	CASSSGGSESYNEQYF
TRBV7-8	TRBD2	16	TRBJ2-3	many	TGTGCCAGCAGCCCACGGACTAGCGTAAGCACAGATACGCAGTATTTT	CASSPRTSVSTDTQYF
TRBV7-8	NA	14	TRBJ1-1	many	TGTGCCAGCAGCTTAGCGCCAGGGGACACTGAAGCTTTCTTT	CASSLAPGDTEAFF
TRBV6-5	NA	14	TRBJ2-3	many	TGTGCCAGCAGTTACTCGCAGAGCACAGATACGCAGTATTTT	CASSYSQSTDTQYF
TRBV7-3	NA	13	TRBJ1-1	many	TGTGCCAGCAGCGAACAGGGTAACACTGAAGCTTTCTTT	CASSEQGNTEAFF
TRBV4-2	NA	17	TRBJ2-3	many	TGTGCCAGCAGCCAATCGGATGTCGGGGCGAGGGTAGATACGCAGTATTTT	CASSQSDVGARVDTQYF